These 26 T cell receptor beta chains originate from one sample sequenced in a study of T-cell reconstitution after alpha-beta-depleted transplantation in children. A TCRbeta library incorporating unique molecular identifiers was prepared. TCRdb recomputed calls from the PCR reads with MiXCR, one row per CDR3 protein. Of 250,000 to 300,000 distinct CDR3 sequences in the sample, 9.9% were seen once. The source was PBMCs from the stem cell graft donor, collected from the stem cell graft. These receptors were obtained from a human donor who donated a stem cell graft to a child with SCID.

The chain combines TRBV2 with TRBJ2-5; 10 positions match TRBD2. This CDR3 contains 17 residues. Germline-derived CDR1 and CDR2 are SNHLY and FYNNEI. The V and J ends lost 3 bases and 3 bases, in that order; junction bases with no gene match: 10. CDR3 protein: CASSDLGLAVGKETQYF. For the CDR3, the DNA is TGTGCCAGCAGTGACCTTGGACTAGCGGTCGGGAAAGAGACCCAGTACTTC. Drawing the rest from reference TRBV2 and TRBJ2-5, the complete variable domain is EPEVTQTPSHQVTQMGQEVILRCVPISNHLYFYWYRQILGQKVEFLVSFYNNEISEKSEIFDDQFSVERPDGSNFTLKIRSTKLEDSAMYFCASSDLGLAVGKETQYFGPGTRLLVL.

This clonotype was counted only a few times. This chain joins TRBV2 and TRBJ1-1; TRBD1 matches at 8 bases. The V and J ends lost 3 bases and 1 base, in that order; junction bases with no gene match: 1. Germline V CDR1 and CDR2: SNHLY, FYNNEI. This CDR3 has 14 residues. The CDR3 is CASSDGQGNTEAFF. CDR3 in DNA: TGTGCCAGCAGTGACGGACAGGGGAACACTGAAGCTTTCTTT. The full variable domain, completed using reference TRBV2 and TRBJ1-1, is EPEVTQTPSHQVTQMGQEVILRCVPISNHLYFYWYRQILGQKVEFLVSFYNNEISEKSEIFDDQFSVERPDGSNFTLKIRSTKLEDSAMYFCASSDGQGNTEAFFGQGTRLTVV.

A word on this clonotype: Sequence at one end of the junction differs from germline and may be a read error. V and J are TRBV4-2 and TRBJ2-2; D is perhaps TRBD1 or TRBD2 (5 bases each). Per germline, CDR1 LGHNA and CDR2 YNFKEQ. The CDR3 covers 14 residues. The CDR3 here is CAMSPGLITGELLF. DNA of the CDR3: TGTGCCATGAGCCCAGGGCTGATCACCGGGGAGCTGCTTTTT.

A few counts support this clonotype. This chain connects TRBV18 to TRBJ1-1; TRBD1 is a possible D gene (5 bases). V dropped 2 bases and J dropped 0 bases, with 7 bases sitting between them. Germline CDR1 is KGHSH and CDR2 is LQKENI. The CDR3 has 14 residues. CDR3 sequence reads: CASSPAGLNTEAFF. The DNA for the CDR3 is TGTGCCAGCTCACCAGCAGGGTTGAACACTGAAGCTTTCTTT.

This clonotype has only a few counts. CDR3 sequence reads: CAISETVGQQETQYF. In nucleotides, the CDR3 is TGTGCCATCAGTGAGACGGTGGGGCAGCAAGAGACCCAGTACTTC. The V call is TRBV10-3, the J call TRBJ2-5; tentatively, D is TRBD1 (5 bases). CDR3 length equals 15 residues. V was clipped by 2 bases and J by 2 bases, with 12 bases between them. Germline-derived CDR1 and CDR2 are ENHRY and SYGVKD.

This clonotype was seen only a few times. This chain joins TRBV12-3 or TRBV12-4 and TRBJ1-1; 9 bases match TRBD1. Trimming removed 6 bases from V and 0 bases from J; junction bases left unmatched: 5. The CDR3 loop spans 15 amino acids. CDR3 DNA sequence: TGTGCCAGCAGAACGACAGGGGGTCTGAACACTGAAGCTTTCTTT. Its translation is CASRTTGGLNTEAFF.

The chain employs TRBV7-9 and TRBJ2-7; D is unresolved. The CDR3 loop spans 13 amino acids. CDR1 and CDR2 from the germline V gene are SEHNR and FQNEAQ (reference sequence). V was shortened by 3 bases and J by 5 bases, with 11 bases between the two germline ends. The CDR3, as DNA: TGTGCCAGCAGCTTGGGCGGAAGTGACGAGCAGTACTTC. This gives the protein CASSLGGSDEQYF. Based on the CDR3 plus reference TRBV7-9 and TRBJ2-7, the full variable domain is DTGVSQNPRHKITKRGQNVTFRCDPISEHNRLYWYRQTLGQGPEFLTYFQNEAQLEKSRLLSDRFSAERPKGSFSTLEIQRTEQGDSAMYLCASSLGGSDEQYFGPGTRLTVT.

The chain couples TRBV5-1 to TRBJ2-5; 8 bases match TRBD2. This CDR3 region has 17 residues. V trimming: 1 base; J trimming: 5 bases; junction bases outside the gene matches: 13. Per the germline V gene, CDR1 is SGHRS and CDR2 is YFSETQ. CDR3 bases: TGCGCCAGCAGCTTGCGTGCCGGGGGGGCCCTGTTGGAGACCCAGTACTTC. It is translated as CASSLRAGGALLETQYF.

The chain links TRBV12-3 or TRBV12-4 to TRBJ2-3; 7 bases map to TRBD2. The J segment lost 13 bases and the V segment lost 6 bases, leaving 7 bases of the junction unmatched. This CDR3 spans 11 amino acids. The CDR3 is CASSEAGLEYF. Written as DNA, the CDR3 is TGTGCCAGCAGCGAAGCGGGGTTGGAGTATTTT.

This clonotype was found a few times. The V call is TRBV11-3, the J call TRBJ2-2; 10 bases map to TRBD1. The CDR3 is 15 residues long. Losses at the gene ends were 5 bases for V and 6 bases for J; bases not matched to a gene: 6. Germline V gene data show CDR1 as SGHNT and CDR2 as YENEEA. CDR3 loop: CASSPDRGQSGELFF. Written as DNA, the CDR3 is TGTGCCAGCAGCCCCGACAGGGGGCAATCCGGGGAGCTGTTTTTT.

The rearrangement uses TRBV5-1 and TRBJ2-2, with TRBD2 as a possible D gene (7 bases). The length of the CDR3 is 14 residues. V dropped 6 bases and J dropped 8 bases, with 17 bases sitting between them. Germline CDR1 reads SGHRS; CDR2 reads YFSETQ. CDR3 coding DNA: TGCGCCAGCACCTCCGGGGGGCCCGGAGGGGAGCTGTTTTTT. Its translation is CASTSGGPGGELFF.

This chain connects TRBV10-2 to TRBJ2-3; 12 nucleotides agree with TRBD2. The CDR3 loop spans 16 amino acids. The ends lost 3 bases at V and 1 base at J; junction bases unmatched: 2. The V gene's germline CDR1 is WSHSY and CDR2 SAAADI. This chain's CDR3 is CASSDWTSGGTDTQYF. The CDR3 DNA reads TGCGCCAGCAGTGATTGGACTAGCGGGGGCACAGATACGCAGTATTTT.

CDR3 residues: CSASGQGYYEQYF. In nucleotides, the CDR3 is TGCAGTGCTAGCGGACAGGGGTACTACGAGCAGTACTTC. The chain recombines TRBV20-1 with TRBJ2-7; 9 bases line up with TRBD1. Germline V CDR1 and CDR2: DFQATT, SNEGSKA (reference sequence). The CDR3 has 13 amino acids. Germline trimming cut 3 bases from V and 3 bases from J; bases unmatched to any gene: 3.

The V and J genes are TRBV5-5 and TRBJ2-3; 8 positions agree with TRBD1. The germline gives CDR1 SGHKS, CDR2 YYEKEE (reference sequence). The CDR3 consists of 15 residues. V was pared by 4 bases and J by 1 base, with 5 bases of the junction left unmatched. CDR3 sequence: CASSPDRVGTDTQYF. The CDR3 nucleotides are TGTGCCAGCAGCCCGGACAGGGTCGGCACAGATACGCAGTATTTT.

Many counts were recorded for this clonotype. The chain links TRBV7-8 to TRBJ2-2; no reliable D call. The germline V and J ends were trimmed by 3 bases and 2 bases, with 10 bases remaining between them. Germline assignment: CDR1 SGHVS and CDR2 FQNEAQ. The CDR3 runs to 15 residues. CDR3 protein: CASSFLGFNTGELFF. The CDR3 nucleotides read TGTGCCAGCAGCTTTTTGGGTTTTAACACCGGGGAGCTGTTTTTT.

This clonotype was observed a few times. The chain links TRBV11-1 to TRBJ2-3, with 13 bases that match TRBD2. Germline lookup yields CDR1 SGHAT and CDR2 FQDESV (reference sequence). The CDR3 length is 20 residues. J lost 2 bases, V lost 1 base, and 12 bases had no gene match. The CDR3 protein is CASSLGFGLAGAPTTDTQYF. Here the CDR3 DNA reads TGTGCCAGCAGCTTAGGCTTCGGACTAGCGGGGGCGCCTACCACAGATACGCAGTATTTT. Filled out from reference TRBV11-1 and TRBJ2-3, the complete variable domain reads EAEVAQSPRYKITEKSQAVAFWCDPISGHATLYWYRQILGQGPELLVQFQDESVVDDSQLPKDRFSAERLKGVDSTLKIQPAELGDSAMYLCASSLGFGLAGAPTTDTQYFGPGTRLTVL.

The chain links TRBV27 to TRBJ1-1; no clear D gene. V lost 3 bases and J lost 3, with 14 bases in between. The CDR3 is 15 amino acids. Germline assignment: CDR1 MNHEY and CDR2 SMNVEV (reference sequence). CDR3 sequence reads: CASSLISGRDTEAFF. The CDR3 DNA is TGTGCCAGCAGTTTGATCTCCGGACGGGACACTGAAGCTTTCTTT.

This clonotype was counted at least ten times. The chain's CDR3 is CATSRGVVATYNEQFF. The CDR3 bases are TGTGCCACCAGCAGAGGTGTGGTAGCCACCTACAATGAGCAGTTCTTC. This chain connects TRBV15 to TRBJ2-1; D is uncertain. The CDR3 sequence is 16 residues long. Germline assignment: CDR1 LNHNV and CDR2 YYDKDF (reference sequence). With 1 base removed from V and 2 bases from J, the gap between germline ends came to 12 bases.

This clonotype was picked up a small number of times. This rearrangement joins TRBV5-1 to TRBJ2-7; 11 bases match TRBD2. The CDR3 loop spans 13 amino acids. V dropped 4 bases and J dropped 5; count of bases not matched to a gene: 2. The germline gives CDR1 SGHRS, CDR2 YFSETQ. The CDR3 region has the DNA TGCGCCAGCAGCCCGGGACTAGCGGACGAGCAGTACTTC. The encoded protein is CASSPGLADEQYF. Filled out from reference TRBV5-1 and TRBJ2-7, the complete variable domain reads KAGVTQTPRYLIKTRGQQVTLSCSPISGHRSVSWYQQTPGQGLQFLFEYFSETQRNKGNFPGRFSGRQFSNSRSEMNVSTLELGDSALYLCASSPGLADEQYFGPGTRLTVT.

V gene TRBV6-5 combines with J gene TRBJ2-2; D uncertain. The CDR3 contains 11 residues. CDR1 MNHEY and CDR2 SVGAGI come from the germline V gene. The V and J ends lost 5 bases and 5 bases respectively, with 3 bases between them. The CDR3 is CASSETGELFF. In DNA form, the CDR3 reads TGTGCCAGCAGTGAGACCGGGGAGCTGTTTTTT.

The chain is built from TRBV20-1 and TRBJ2-1; 9 nucleotides match TRBD1. Trimming at V came to 0 bases and at J to 5 bases, leaving 11 bases not matched to a gene. Germline CDR1 reads DFQATT; CDR2 reads SNEGSKA (reference sequence). The CDR3 totals 17 residues. The chain's CDR3 is CSAREFGADRGNNEQFF. CDR3 nucleotide sequence: TGCAGTGCTAGAGAGTTCGGAGCGGACAGGGGCAACAATGAGCAGTTCTTC.

The rearrangement joins TRBV29-1 to TRBJ1-3; D remains ambiguous. V was cut by 7 bases and J by 4 bases, with 14 bases left in between. The CDR3 is 13 residues long. Germline V CDR1 and CDR2: SQVTM, ANQGSEA. This CDR3 reads CSGLNVAGNTIYF. CDR3 bases: TGCAGCGGATTAAACGTAGCCGGAAACACCATATATTTT.

This clonotype has a handful of counts. The chain employs TRBV12-3 or TRBV12-4 and TRBJ2-2; 9 nucleotides align to TRBD2. Trimming at V came to 5 bases and at J to 6 bases, leaving 7 bases not matched to a gene. The length of the CDR3 is 15 residues. The DNA for the CDR3 is TGTGCCAGCAGTCTCTTAGCGGGGGCGGCCGGGGAGCTGTTTTTT. This translates into CASSLLAGAAGELFF.

This chain links TRBV10-3 with TRBJ2-6; D is ambiguous. Trimming pared 4 bases from V and 4 bases from J, leaving 5 bases between. Per germline, CDR1 ENHRY and CDR2 SYGVKD. This CDR3 is built from 13 residues. CDR3 DNA sequence: TGTGCCATCAGTGGCTCGGGGGCCAACGTCCTGACTTTC. It codes for CAISGSGANVLTF.

This clonotype has just a few counts. V usage is TRBV12-5 and J usage is TRBJ1-5; possibly TRBD1 for D (6 bases). The CDR3 covers 15 residues. Germline V CDR1 and CDR2: LGHNT, FRNRAP. V gave up 4 bases and J gave up 7 bases, with 17 bases separating them. The CDR3 DNA reads TGTGCTAGTGGTTCCCCTCGGGGGGGCGAACAGCCCCAGCATTTT. Translation gives CASGSPRGGEQPQHF.

A word on this clonotype: A junction end diverges from the germline sequence, so it may reflect a read error. J is TRBJ2-3 and V is TRBV11-2, with a possible D match to TRBD2 (5 bases). The CDR3 consists of 14 residues. The germline V gene encodes CDR1 SGHAT and CDR2 FQNNGV. CDR3 DNA sequence: TGTGCCAGCAGCTTAGACGGCGGGTACGATACGCGGTATTTT. Translation: CASSLDGGYDTRYF.